The 13 T cell receptor beta chains below all came from one sample that was sequenced in a study of T cell changes during pregnancy in multiple sclerosis. Sequencing used immunoSEQ multiplex PCR; TCRdb keeps in-frame clones, though not all of them. The profile shows tens of thousands of clones, 90% of them singletons. Source: peripheral blood, taken in the third trimester of pregnancy. These receptors were taken from a female donor in good health, enrolled as a control in a pregnancy study.

The gene calls are TRBV27 and TRBJ2-2; TRBD1 aligns across 8 bases. The CDR3 extends over 16 amino acids. Germline V gene sequence: CDR1 MNHEY, CDR2 SMNVEV (reference sequence). The J segment lost 0 bases and the V segment lost 10 bases, leaving 10 bases of the junction unmatched. Here the CDR3 reads CANSGPGQANTGELFF. The CDR3 DNA reads as TGTGCCAACTCCGGTCCGGGACAGGCGAACACCGGGGAGCTGTTTTTT.

The rearrangement links TRBV20-1 to TRBJ1-3, with D unresolved. Looked up from germline, CDR1 is DFQATT and CDR2 is SNEGSKA (reference sequence). This CDR3 is built from 11 residues. V lost 6 bases, J lost 4 bases, and 7 bases lay in between. The CDR3 coding sequence is TGCAGTGCGCCACAAGGAAACACCATATATTTT. The encoded protein is CSAPQGNTIYF.

This chain connects TRBV5-8 to TRBJ2-1; D not resolved. The CDR3 covers 14 residues. The germline V and J ends were trimmed by 1 base and 3 bases, with 8 bases remaining between them. The V gene's germline CDR1 is SGHTS and CDR2 YDEGEE. The CDR3 region has the DNA TGTGCCAGCAGCTTGAACACCCACTACAATGAGCAGTTCTTC. Its translation is CASSLNTHYNEQFF.

Here the CDR3 reads CASSDSGANYGYTF. The CDR3 bases are TGTGCCAGCAGTGACTCCGGAGCTAACTATGGCTACACCTTC. The chain employs TRBV28 and TRBJ1-2, with no clear D. This CDR3 is 14 amino acids long. The germline V and J ends were trimmed by 5 bases and 0 bases, with 10 bases remaining between them. Germline CDR1 MDHEN, CDR2 SYDVKM.

The V and J genes are TRBV27 and TRBJ1-2; TRBD1 aligns across 8 bases. J lost 7 bases, V lost 3 bases, and 10 bases had no gene match. Germline V gene sequence: CDR1 MNHEY, CDR2 SMNVEV (reference sequence). The CDR3 length is 15 residues. The CDR3 DNA reads as TGTGCCAGCAGTTTCTCCGGACAGGGTGATGGTGGCTACACCTTC. Translated, it gives CASSFSGQGDGGYTF.

The chain carries TRBV11-1 and TRBJ2-1; 16 bases align to TRBD2. The CDR3 extends over 17 amino acids. Germline loops: CDR1 SGHAT, CDR2 FQDESV (reference sequence). The junction had 7 bases not matched to a gene; V was cut back by 3 bases and J by 8 bases. The CDR3, as DNA: TGTGCCAGCAGCTTCACGGGACTAGCGGGAGGGCCCCATGAGCAGTTCTTC. As protein: CASSFTGLAGGPHEQFF. The variable domain in full, completed from reference TRBV11-1 and TRBJ2-1, reads EAEVAQSPRYKITEKSQAVAFWCDPISGHATLYWYRQILGQGPELLVQFQDESVVDDSQLPKDRFSAERLKGVDSTLKIQPAELGDSAMYLCASSFTGLAGGPHEQFFGPGTRLTVL.

This clone was counted once. The chain uses TRBV6-5 and TRBJ2-3, with D tentatively TRBD2 (5 bases). V gave up 5 bases and J gave up 4 bases, with 13 bases separating them. This CDR3 contains 14 residues. Germline V gene lookup returns CDR1 MNHEY and CDR2 SVGAGI. The CDR3 DNA is TGTGCCAGCAGTAAGGACGGAGCGGCAGATACGCAGTATTTT. Translating gives CASSKDGAADTQYF.

The chain recombines TRBV9 with TRBJ2-1, with 14 bases lining up with TRBD2. The CDR3 extends over 15 amino acids. J was trimmed by 8 bases and V by 4 bases; bases with no gene match: 5. The germline V gene encodes CDR1 SGDLS and CDR2 YYNGEE. The DNA for the CDR3 is TGTGCCAGCAGCCCCGGGACTAGCGGGGGAGATGAGCAGTTCTTC. It codes for CASSPGTSGGDEQFF.

This rearrangement joins TRBV16 to TRBJ1-1, with D hard to call. The germline V and J ends were trimmed by 4 bases and 5 bases, with 14 bases remaining between them. CDR3 length: 14 residues. From germline, CDR1 is KGHSY and CDR2 FQNENV. The CDR3 coding sequence is TGTGCCAGCAGCCTAGGATTCGGGAAGACTGAAGCTTTCTTT. Its protein product is CASSLGFGKTEAFF. The complete variable domain, with remaining parts taken from reference TRBV16 and TRBJ1-1, reads GEEVAQTPKHLVRGEGQKAKLYCAPIKGHSYVFWYQQVLKNEFKFLISFQNENVFDETGMPKERFSAKCLPNSPCSLEIQATKLEDSAVYFCASSLGFGKTEAFFGQGTRLTVV.

V gene TRBV5-4 combines with J gene TRBJ2-1; 10 bases agree with TRBD2. This CDR3 region has 16 residues. Germline CDR1 reads SGHNT; CDR2 reads YYREEE (reference sequence). The V gene end was trimmed by 2 bases and the J gene end by 4 bases; junction bases not matched to a gene: 6. CDR3 residues: CASSFEGLAAYNEQFF. In nucleotides, the CDR3 is TGTGCCAGCAGCTTCGAAGGACTAGCGGCTTACAATGAGCAGTTCTTC.

In DNA, the CDR3 is TGTGCCAGCAGTGACGGGGAGGAGGGGGATACGCAGTATTTT. This codes for CASSDGEEGDTQYF. The rearrangement uses TRBV6-4 and TRBJ2-3; a possible D gene is TRBD2 (6 bases). The CDR3 is 14 residues long. Germline CDR1 and CDR2: MRHNA and SNTAGT. V lost 2 bases and J lost 6, with 12 bases in between.

This sequence joins TRBV9 and TRBJ2-7; possible D gene TRBD2, 6 bases. With 4 bases removed from V and 2 bases from J, the gap between germline ends came to 16 bases. This CDR3 comprises 15 residues. The germline gives CDR1 SGDLS, CDR2 YYNGEE. The CDR3 DNA is TGTGCCAGCAGCTTGGGGACTCAAGCCACCTACGAGCAGTACTTC. Residues: CASSLGTQATYEQYF.

V usage is TRBV6-6 and J usage is TRBJ1-1; maybe TRBD1 (6 bases). Deletions cut 5 bases from V and 9 bases from J, with 19 bases between. This CDR3 is 14 amino acids long. Germline assignment: CDR1 MNHNY and CDR2 SVGAGI (reference sequence). The CDR3: CASSRDRPPRQAFF. In nucleotides, the CDR3 is TGTGCCAGCAGTCGTGACAGGCCACCGCGACAAGCTTTCTTT.